This T cell receptor (beta chain) was recorded in a study of CD8 T cells in Susac syndrome. The RNA, about 0.5 to 1 ug, was put through reverse transcription using random hexamers. TCRdb recomputed calls from the immunoSEQ multiplex PCR reads with MiXCR, one row per CDR3 protein. Found here are about 210,000 distinct CDR3 sequences, 95% of them singletons; the top ten hold roughly 0.1%. This CDR3 comprises 12 residues. V was shortened by 7 bases and J by 11 bases, with 17 bases between the two germline ends. In germline, CDR1 is SNHLY, CDR2 FYNNEI. What was sequenced was CD4+ T cells from PBMCs. This chain links TRBV2 with TRBJ1-1; D may be TRBD1 (5 bases). This TCR derives from a human donor with multiple sclerosis. The CDR3, as DNA: TGTGCCAGCATGGGGACGTCGCGTTGGGCTTTCTTT. This sequence encodes CASMGTSRWAFF.